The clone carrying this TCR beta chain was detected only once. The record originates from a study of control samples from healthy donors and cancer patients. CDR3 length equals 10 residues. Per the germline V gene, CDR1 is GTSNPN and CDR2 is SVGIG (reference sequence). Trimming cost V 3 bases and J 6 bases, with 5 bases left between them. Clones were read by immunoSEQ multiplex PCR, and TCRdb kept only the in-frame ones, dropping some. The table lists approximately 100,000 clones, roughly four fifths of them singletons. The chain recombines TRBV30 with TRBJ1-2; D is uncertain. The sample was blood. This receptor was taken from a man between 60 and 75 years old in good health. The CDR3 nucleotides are TGTGCCTGGAGGGGCAATGGCTACACCTTC. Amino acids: CAWRGNGYTF.